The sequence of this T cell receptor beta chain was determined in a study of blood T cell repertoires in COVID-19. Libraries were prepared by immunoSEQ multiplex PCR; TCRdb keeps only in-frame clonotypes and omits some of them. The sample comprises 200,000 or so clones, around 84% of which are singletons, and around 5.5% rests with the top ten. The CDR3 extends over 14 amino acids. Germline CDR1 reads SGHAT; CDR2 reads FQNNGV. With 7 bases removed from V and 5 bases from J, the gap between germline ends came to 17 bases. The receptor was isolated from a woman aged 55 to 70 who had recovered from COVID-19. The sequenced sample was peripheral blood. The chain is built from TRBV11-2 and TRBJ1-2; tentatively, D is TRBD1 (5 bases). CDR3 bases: TGTGCCAGCATGAACCCAGGGTTAGGGTATGGCTACACCTTC. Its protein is CASMNPGLGYGYTF.